The T cell receptor beta chain under discussion was sequenced for a study of blood T cell repertoires in COVID-19. Germline lookup yields CDR1 MDHEN and CDR2 SYDVKM. Trimming pared 6 bases from V and 4 bases from J, leaving 13 bases between. This CDR3 region has 13 residues. This clone was counted a few times. Profiled with immunoSEQ multiplex PCR; TCRdb holds only in-frame clones, not every one. The sample yields roughly 140,000 clones, around 82% seen once. The chain is built from TRBV28 and TRBJ2-7; the D is unclear. Sequencing was performed on peripheral blood. This TCR was sampled from a man in his sixties with active or convalescent COVID-19. The CDR3 region is CASRKALPYEQYF. The CDR3 bases are TGTGCCAGCAGGAAAGCACTACCTTACGAGCAGTACTTC.